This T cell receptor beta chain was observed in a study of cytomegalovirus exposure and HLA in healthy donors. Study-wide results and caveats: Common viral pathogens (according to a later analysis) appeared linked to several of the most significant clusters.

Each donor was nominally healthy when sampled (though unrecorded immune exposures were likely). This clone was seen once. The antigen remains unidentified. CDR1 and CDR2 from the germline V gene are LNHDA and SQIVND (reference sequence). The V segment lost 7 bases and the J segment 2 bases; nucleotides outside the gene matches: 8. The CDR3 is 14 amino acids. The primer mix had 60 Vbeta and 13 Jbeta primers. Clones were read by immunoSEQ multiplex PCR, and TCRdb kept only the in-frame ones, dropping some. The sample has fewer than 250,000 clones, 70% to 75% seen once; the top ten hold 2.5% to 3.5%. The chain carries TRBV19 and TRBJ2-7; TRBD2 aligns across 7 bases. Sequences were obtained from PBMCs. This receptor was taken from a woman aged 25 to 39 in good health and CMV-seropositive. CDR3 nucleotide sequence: TGTGCCAGTAAAGCGGGATCGGGGGCCTACGAGCAGTACTTC. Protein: CASKAGSGAYEQYF.